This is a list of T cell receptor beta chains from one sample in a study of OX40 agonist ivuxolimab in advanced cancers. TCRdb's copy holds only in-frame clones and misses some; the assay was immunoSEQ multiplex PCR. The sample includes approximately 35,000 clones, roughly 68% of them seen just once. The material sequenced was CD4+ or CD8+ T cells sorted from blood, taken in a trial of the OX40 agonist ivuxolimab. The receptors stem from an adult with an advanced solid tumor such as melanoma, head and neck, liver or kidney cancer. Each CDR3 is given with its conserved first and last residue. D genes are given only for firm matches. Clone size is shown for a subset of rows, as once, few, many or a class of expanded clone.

CASSPRGGNNEKLFF TGTGCCAGCTCACCAAGGGGCGGAAATAATGAAAAACTGTTTTTT TRBJ1-4 - TRBV18 -
CATRGNGYTF TGTGCCACCAGGGGGAATGGCTACACCTTC TRBJ1-2 - TRBV7-9 TRBD1
CASRDRAYNEQFF TGCGCCAGCAGGGACAGGGCTTACAATGAGCAGTTCTTC TRBJ2-1 - TRBV10-2 TRBD1
CAISGPGGTEAFF TGTGCCATCAGTGGCCCGGGGGGCACTGAAGCTTTCTTT TRBJ1-1 - TRBV10-3 -
CASNQRNTIYF TGTGCCAGCAACCAGAGAAACACCATATATTTT TRBJ1-3 - TRBV6-5 -
CASSPRGKGEKLFF TGTGCCAGCAGCCCGCGGGGGAAGGGGGAAAAACTGTTTTTT TRBJ1-4 once TRBV9 -
CASSSGQGARGYTF TGTGCCAGCAGTTCAGGACAGGGGGCCCGTGGCTACACCTTC TRBJ1-2 - TRBV6-6 TRBD1
CASSLWTGGPDTQYF TGTGCCAGCAGCTTATGGACAGGGGGTCCAGATACGCAGTATTTT TRBJ2-3 - TRBV7-8 TRBD1
CASSRGQGANYGYTF TGTGCCAGCAGCCGGGGACAGGGAGCTAACTATGGCTACACCTTC TRBJ1-2 - TRBV6-5 TRBD1
CASKNSPTNEKLFF TGTGCCAGTAAGAATTCACCAACTAATGAAAAACTGTTTTTT TRBJ1-4 medium-sized TRBV27 -
CASSVSSGGASYEQYF TGTGCCAGCAGCGTGAGTAGCGGGGGGGCCTCCTACGAGCAGTACTTC TRBJ2-7 - TRBV9 TRBD2
CASTPDRNYGYTF TGTGCCAGCACCCCGGACAGGAACTATGGCTACACCTTC TRBJ1-2 few TRBV6-6 TRBD1
CASSKSRGFQETQYF TGTGCCAGCAGTAAGTCGCGGGGGTTCCAAGAGACCCAGTACTTC TRBJ2-5 - TRBV2 TRBD2
CASSRAEGNYGYTF TGTGCCAGCAGTAGGGCGGAGGGTAACTATGGCTACACCTTC TRBJ1-2 few TRBV19 -
CASRFGQGGTGELFF TGCGCCAGCAGATTCGGACAGGGAGGGACCGGGGAGCTGTTTTTT TRBJ2-2 few TRBV5-1 -
CASRYAGTLDGELFF TGTGCCAGCAGATATGCCGGGACTCTTGACGGGGAGCTGTTTTTT TRBJ2-2 - TRBV27 -
CASSSSGSSTDTQYF TGTGCCAGCAGCTCCTCAGGCTCAAGCACAGATACGCAGTATTTT TRBJ2-3 - TRBV7-6 -
CASSALSLQRGYTF TGTGCCAGCAGCGCCCTCAGTCTCCAGAGAGGCTACACCTTC TRBJ1-2 - TRBV5-6 -
CASRVRFGQPQHF TGTGCCAGCAGAGTGAGGTTCGGTCAGCCCCAGCATTTT TRBJ1-5 few TRBV27 -
CAWSSTGWTEAFF TGTGCCTGGAGTTCGACAGGGTGGACTGAAGCTTTCTTT TRBJ1-1 - TRBV30 TRBD1
CASSLQGGIQETQYF TGCGCCAGCAGCTTGCAGGGAGGGATACAGGAGACCCAGTACTTC TRBJ2-5 once TRBV5-1 TRBD2
CASSPAPERGRIRETQYF TGTGCCAGCAGCCCCGCCCCTGAGCGGGGGAGGATTAGGGAGACCCAGTACTTC TRBJ2-5 - TRBV7-2 TRBD2
CASSQGLETQYF TGTGCCAGTAGTCAGGGGTTAGAGACCCAGTACTTC TRBJ2-5 few TRBV19 -